This passage covers 16 T cell receptor beta chains from one sample sequenced in a study of CD8+ T cells in alopecia areata. Extraction and reverse transcription of RNA yielded cDNA as the sequencing template. The repertoire was sequenced with immunoSEQ multiplex PCR; TCRdb's copy has only in-frame clones and lacks some. The sample shows around 190,000 clones, roughly three fifths of them seen only once. Sample: CD8+ T cells sorted from blood. The receptors shown here come from a human donor in good health.

The chain employs TRBV9 and TRBJ2-3; 8 bases agree with TRBD1. J gave up 3 bases and V 3 bases, and 9 bases lay outside the gene matches. Germline assignment: CDR1 SGDLS and CDR2 YYNGEE. The CDR3 is made up of 16 amino acids. Written as DNA, the CDR3 is TGTGCCAGCAGCGCTCAGACCGGGACAGGAACAGATACGCAGTATTTT. Encoded protein: CASSAQTGTGTDTQYF. The complete variable domain, with remaining parts taken from reference TRBV9 and TRBJ2-3, reads DSGVTQTPKHLITATGQRVTLRCSPRSGDLSVYWYQQSLDQGLQFLIQYYNGEERAKGNILERFSAQQFPDLHSELNLSSLELGDSALYFCASSAQTGTGTDTQYFGPGTRLTVL.

This chain uses TRBV6-5 with TRBJ1-5; D unresolved. Between the trimmed V and J ends, which lost 6 bases and 2 bases, there was a span of 14 bases. The CDR3 is 15 residues long. Looked up from germline, CDR1 is MNHEY and CDR2 is SVGAGI. CDR3 amino acids: CASSQTAFGNQPQHF. In DNA, the CDR3 is TGTGCCAGCAGCCAAACAGCATTTGGCAATCAGCCCCAGCATTTT.

The sample holds a few counts of this clone. The chain recombines TRBV15 with TRBJ2-1; 8 bases map to TRBD1. Germline values: CDR1 LNHNV, CDR2 YYDKDF (reference sequence). The V and J ends lost 1 base and 5 bases, in that order; junction bases with no gene match: 4. The CDR3 sequence is 15 residues long. The CDR3 nucleotides read TGTGCCACCAGCAGAGGTCAGGGGGCGGACAATGAGCAGTTCTTC. Translated: CATSRGQGADNEQFF.

The rearrangement links TRBV11-2 to TRBJ2-7, with D perhaps being TRBD1 or TRBD2 (6 bases each). The CDR3 has 15 residues. The V gene lost 6 bases and the J gene lost 3 bases, with 18 bases spanning the gap. Germline CDR1 SGHAT, CDR2 FQNNGV. The CDR3 sequence is CASREGQGIVYEQYF. The CDR3, as DNA: TGTGCCAGCAGGGAGGGGCAGGGGATAGTCTACGAGCAGTACTTC. Looking up the rest from reference TRBV11-2 and TRBJ2-7 gives the full variable domain: EAGVAQSPRYKIIEKRQSVAFWCNPISGHATLYWYQQILGQGPKLLIQFQNNGVVDDSQLPKDRFSAERLKGVDSTLKIQPAKLEDSAVYLCASREGQGIVYEQYFGPGTRLTVT.

The chain uses TRBV6-1 and TRBJ1-2, with TRBD1 as a possible D gene (5 bases). The CDR3 consists of 14 residues. The V gene's germline CDR1 is MNHNS and CDR2 SASEGT. The V end lost 3 bases, the J end lost 8 bases, and 16 bases lay between the germline ends. This CDR3 reads CASSDRKRDGGYTF. The CDR3 coding sequence is TGTGCCAGCAGTGACCGAAAGAGGGACGGCGGCTACACCTTC.

The rearrangement uses TRBV19 and TRBJ2-6, with D hard to call. Germline V gene lookup returns CDR1 LNHDA and CDR2 SQIVND (reference sequence). The CDR3 length is 18 residues. The ends were cut back, 5 bases at V and 0 bases at J, with 17 bases in the middle. CDR3 bases: TGTGCCAGTAGTGAACCGGACGGAGCCAGCTCTGGGGCCAACGTCCTGACTTTC. This codes for CASSEPDGASSGANVLTF. Using reference TRBV19 and TRBJ2-6 for the parts outside the CDR3, the full variable domain is DGGITQSPKYLFRKEGQNVTLSCEQNLNHDAMYWYRQDPGQGLRLIYYSQIVNDFQKGDIAEGYSVSREKKESFPLTVTSAQKNPTAFYLCASSEPDGASSGANVLTFGAGSRLTVL.

This clone occurred a few times. This sequence joins TRBV27 and TRBJ1-1; TRBD1 aligns across 9 bases. In germline, CDR1 is MNHEY, CDR2 SMNVEV (reference sequence). The CDR3 runs to 15 residues. V lost 1 base and J lost 1; bases outside the gene matches: 1. The chain's CDR3 is CASSLWGQGNTEAFF. CDR3 nucleotide sequence: TGTGCCAGCAGTTTATGGGGACAGGGGAACACTGAAGCTTTCTTT.

This clone was detected once. The chain combines TRBV5-1 with TRBJ2-1, with D unclear. Trimming pared 0 bases from V and 7 bases from J, leaving 8 bases between. This CDR3 is built from 13 residues. Germline V gives CDR1 SGHRS, CDR2 YFSETQ. The CDR3 sequence: CASSLGVGNEQFF. In DNA form, the CDR3 reads TGCGCCAGCAGCTTGGGAGTTGGGAATGAGCAGTTCTTC.

V is TRBV30 and J is TRBJ2-2; D unresolved. Germline lookup yields CDR1 GTSNPN and CDR2 SVGIG (reference sequence). With 0 bases removed from V and 7 bases from J, the gap between germline ends came to 6 bases. The CDR3 length is 12 residues. The CDR3 sequence is CAWSVLGGELFF. DNA of the CDR3: TGTGCCTGGAGTGTACTCGGCGGGGAGCTGTTTTTT.

The chain joins TRBV9 to TRBJ1-2, with TRBD1 identical over 8 bases. Germline CDR1 is SGDLS and CDR2 is YYNGEE. There are 14 residues in the CDR3. V trimming: 5 bases; J trimming: 7 bases; junction bases outside the gene matches: 10. The CDR3 nucleotides read TGTGCCAGCAGGCCAGGACAGGGACCGTCTGGCTACACCTTC. Translating gives CASRPGQGPSGYTF.

V usage is TRBV6-5 and J usage is TRBJ2-7; D possibly corresponds to TRBD2 (6 bases). With 6 bases removed from V and 7 bases from J, the gap between germline ends came to 16 bases. Germline-derived CDR1 and CDR2 are MNHEY and SVGAGI. CDR3 size: 13 residues. DNA of the CDR3: TGTGCCAGCAGCCTGGGGCTGGGGGGAGAGCAGTACTTC. Translating gives CASSLGLGGEQYF.

The CDR3 reads CASSGQGDEQFF. DNA for the CDR3: TGTGCCAGCAGCGGACAGGGCGATGAGCAGTTCTTC. This rearrangement joins TRBV5-6 to TRBJ2-1, with 8 bases that match TRBD1. V lost 4 bases to trimming and J lost 8 bases; unmatched junction nucleotides: 2. Germline CDR1 is SGHDT and CDR2 is YYEEEE. The CDR3 is 12 amino acids.

The V and J genes are TRBV6-1 and TRBJ1-1; D is perhaps TRBD1 (5 bases). The ends were cut back, 4 bases at V and 0 bases at J, with 12 bases in the middle. CDR3 length equals 15 residues. CDR1 is MNHNS, CDR2 SASEGT, per germline. CDR3 region: CASSAGTDMNTEAFF. CDR3 in DNA: TGTGCCAGCAGTGCGGGGACGGATATGAACACTGAAGCTTTCTTT.

Only a few counts were recorded for this clone. The chain carries TRBV29-1 and TRBJ2-7, with D hard to call. The germline V gene has CDR1 SQVTM and CDR2 ANQGSEA. The CDR3 runs 13 residues. Trimming pared 0 bases from V and 5 bases from J, leaving 11 bases between. The CDR3 protein is CSVEDAQPHEQYF. The CDR3 region has the DNA TGCAGCGTTGAAGATGCACAGCCCCACGAGCAGTACTTC.

To note about this clone: Other DNA sequences in this sample translate to the same CDR3. The J gene is TRBJ2-3, the V gene TRBV9; D is ambiguous. V gave up 2 bases and J gave up 3 bases, with 7 bases separating them. The CDR3 has 13 residues. CDR1 is SGDLS and CDR2 is YYNGEE in the germline V gene. CDR3 amino acids: CASSVGPTDTQYF. The CDR3 coding sequence is TGTGCCAGCAGCGTCGGACCAACAGATACGCAGTATTTT.

The chain is built from TRBV5-4 and TRBJ2-5; 9 bases fit TRBD2. Germline CDR1 SGHNT, CDR2 YYREEE (reference sequence). The CDR3 length is 15 residues. The V gene end was trimmed by 4 bases and the J gene end by 4 bases; junction bases not matched to a gene: 8. Written as DNA, the CDR3 is TGTGCCAGCAGCCAATATAGCGGGGGAGGAGAGACCCAGTACTTC. It translates to CASSQYSGGGETQYF.